The 23 T cell receptor beta chains below all came from one sample that was sequenced in a study of T-cell reconstitution after alpha-beta-depleted transplantation in children. The TCRbeta library was prepared with unique molecular identifiers. TCRdb itself ran the PCR reads through MiXCR, one entry per CDR3 protein. The sample consists of a few hundred thousand distinct CDR3 sequences, 9.7% of them appearing once. The sequencing here drew on PBMCs from the stem cell graft donor, taken from the stem cell graft. The receptor set was obtained from a human donor who donated a stem cell graft to a child with SCID.

The sample holds many counts of this clonotype. The chain combines TRBV20-1 with TRBJ2-3; tentative D call: TRBD2 (5 bases). Germline values: CDR1 DFQATT, CDR2 SNEGSKA (reference sequence). CDR3 length: 14 residues. The V gene lost 2 bases and the J gene lost 6 bases, with 15 bases spanning the gap. CDR3 DNA: TGCAGTGCTAGACTAGCAGGCAAGAGGGATACGCAGTATTTT. It translates to CSARLAGKRDTQYF.

This clonotype was counted many times. This chain connects TRBV5-1 to TRBJ2-3, with unresolved D. This CDR3 is built from 13 residues. Germline V gene sequence: CDR1 SGHRS, CDR2 YFSETQ. V was trimmed by 1 base and J by 0 bases, leaving 3 bases between them. The CDR3 is CASSLYSTDTQYF. The CDR3 DNA is TGCGCCAGCAGCTTGTACAGCACAGATACGCAGTATTTT.

This clonotype was found a few times. This chain joins TRBV5-4 and TRBJ2-5, with TRBD2 matching 8 bases. The trim removed 4 bases at V and 4 bases at J, leaving 12 bases unmatched. From germline, CDR1 is SGHNT and CDR2 YYREEE (reference sequence). The CDR3 has 16 amino acids. This chain's CDR3 is CASSKSGGTFVETQYF. The DNA of the CDR3 is TGTGCCAGCAGCAAGAGCGGGGGCACCTTTGTAGAGACCCAGTACTTC.

There are many counts of this clonotype. The gene calls are TRBV6-5 and TRBJ1-5; D is unclear. The CDR3 sequence is 16 residues long. The V gene's germline CDR1 is MNHEY and CDR2 SVGAGI. V was cut by 2 bases and J by 6 bases, with 17 bases left in between. The CDR3 region has the DNA TGTGCCAGCAGTTACCGAGGGAGTTATTATAGTCAGCCCCAGCATTTT. This sequence encodes CASSYRGSYYSQPQHF.

This clonotype came up a few times. DNA of the CDR3: TGTGCCAGCAGCTTAGGGCGGGGGACAACGAGAGATACGCAGTATTTT. Amino acids: CASSLGRGTTRDTQYF. The chain recombines TRBV7-2 with TRBJ2-3; TRBD2 is a possible D gene (7 bases). The ends were cut back, 1 base at V and 5 bases at J, with 16 bases in the middle. The CDR3 length is 16 residues. Looked up from germline, CDR1 is SGHTA and CDR2 is FQGNSA.

The table lists this clonotype with a few counts. A much larger clonotype is one base distant, so this may be a read error. The chain employs TRBV5-4 and TRBJ1-1, with D maybe TRBD1 (5 bases). Germline lookup yields CDR1 SGHNT and CDR2 YYREEE (reference sequence). V was shortened by 3 bases and J by 6 bases, with 15 bases between the two germline ends. CDR3 length: 14 residues. The CDR3 DNA reads as TGTGCCAGCAGCTCGGGACTCCTGTGGGCTGAAGCTTTCTTT. This encodes CASSSGLLWAEAFF.

This clonotype was seen at least ten times. J is TRBJ1-1 and V is TRBV19; D might be TRBD1 (5 bases). There are 14 residues in the CDR3. The V end was cut by 5 bases, the J end by 4 bases, with 14 bases between. Germline CDR1 and CDR2: LNHDA and SQIVND (reference sequence). CDR3 protein: CASSALGGGTEAFF. The CDR3 coding sequence is TGTGCCAGTAGTGCCCTTGGGGGAGGCACTGAAGCTTTCTTT.

At least ten counts were recorded for this clonotype. The rearrangement links TRBV7-2 to TRBJ2-3, with 9 bases lining up with TRBD2. The germline gives CDR1 SGHTA, CDR2 FQGNSA. The CDR3 extends over 14 amino acids. Trimming took 3 bases from V and 3 from J; bases not matched to a gene: 1. CDR3 DNA: TGTGCCAGCAGCTTCGCGGGGGGGACAGATACGCAGTATTTT. Its translation is CASSFAGGTDTQYF. The entire variable domain, with the rest obtained from reference TRBV7-2 and TRBJ2-3, is as follows: GAGVSQSPSNKVTEKGKDVELRCDPISGHTALYWYRQSLGQGLEFLIYFQGNSAPDKSGLPSDRFSAERTGGSVSTLTIQRTQQEDSAVYLCASSFAGGTDTQYFGPGTRLTVL.

This clonotype was counted ten times or more. For the CDR3, the DNA is TGTGCCAGCAGTACAACGGGCTCAATGCTCGGCTACACCTTC. Residues: CASSTTGSMLGYTF. The rearrangement links TRBV27 to TRBJ1-2; D not certain. Per germline, CDR1 MNHEY and CDR2 SMNVEV (reference sequence). The CDR3 sequence is 14 residues long. V lost 5 bases and J lost 8, with 18 bases in between.

This clonotype has ten or more counts. V is TRBV7-9 and J is TRBJ1-1; a weak D match, TRBD1 (5 bases). CDR1 is SEHNR and CDR2 is FQNEAQ in the germline V gene (reference sequence). The CDR3 sequence is 15 residues long. Trimming left V 2 bases short and J 2 bases short, with 12 bases between. The CDR3 region has the DNA TGTGCCAGCAGCTTAAGGGGCCCACTAAACACTGAAGCTTTCTTT. Translating it yields CASSLRGPLNTEAFF.

This clonotype has at least ten counts. The chain links TRBV3-1 to TRBJ1-2; D is undetermined. The V end lost 3 bases, the J end lost 6 bases, and 8 bases lay between the germline ends. In germline, CDR1 is LGHDT, CDR2 YNNKEL (reference sequence). This CDR3 has 12 residues. The DNA for the CDR3 is TGTGCCAGCAGCCATACGGGAGATGGCTACACCTTC. Encoded protein: CASSHTGDGYTF. The whole variable domain, filled in from reference TRBV3-1 and TRBJ1-2, reads DTAVSQTPKYLVTQMGNDKSIKCEQNLGHDTMYWYKQDSKKFLKIMFSYNNKELIINETVPNRFSPKSPDKAHLNLHINSLELGDSAVYFCASSHTGDGYTFGSGTRLTVV.

This clonotype was seen more than once but under ten times. The chain joins TRBV5-1 to TRBJ1-5; 7 nucleotides agree with TRBD1. J was trimmed by 9 bases and V by 0 bases; bases with no gene match: 3. The germline V gene has CDR1 SGHRS and CDR2 YFSETQ. The CDR3 runs to 13 residues. CDR3 coding DNA: TGCGCCAGCAGCTTGGAAGGGGGCGGGCCCCAGCATTTT. It translates to CASSLEGGGPQHF.

This clonotype was counted a few times. J is TRBJ2-1 and V is TRBV2; possible D gene TRBD2, 5 bases. The V end was cut by 1 base, the J end by 7 bases, with 14 bases between. CDR3 size: 15 residues. The germline CDR1 and CDR2 sequences are SNHLY and FYNNEI. In DNA form, the CDR3 reads TGTGCCAGCAGTGAAGAGCGGTCCGGTACTAATGAGCAGTTCTTC. This encodes CASSEERSGTNEQFF.

This clonotype was seen repeatedly, ten times or more. The chain's CDR3 is CSARPQSTGELFF. CDR3 nucleotides: TGCAGTGCTAGACCCCAGAGCACCGGGGAGCTGTTTTTT. The chain carries TRBV20-1 and TRBJ2-2; D is unclear. This CDR3 has 13 amino acids. Germline V gene sequence: CDR1 DFQATT, CDR2 SNEGSKA (reference sequence). Deletions cut 2 bases from V and 4 bases from J, with 8 bases between.

Only a few counts were recorded for this clonotype. J is TRBJ1-1 and V is TRBV11-1; 8 nucleotides line up with TRBD1. Germline V gene lookup returns CDR1 SGHAT and CDR2 FQDESV (reference sequence). The CDR3 length is 16 residues. The junction had 10 bases not matched to a gene; V was cut back by 4 bases and J by 3 bases. The DNA of the CDR3 is TGTGCCAGCAGCTCCCGACAGGGGCTCAGGGACACTGAAGCTTTCTTT. It codes for CASSSRQGLRDTEAFF.

There are many counts of this clonotype. The chain uses TRBV5-5 and TRBJ2-7; 7 nucleotides agree with TRBD1. Trimming took 2 bases from V and 3 from J; bases not matched to a gene: 8. Germline V gene lookup returns CDR1 SGHKS and CDR2 YYEKEE (reference sequence). The CDR3 is 15 residues long. The CDR3 bases are TGTGCCAGCAGCTTCCGGGCCGGGGACAGCTACGAGCAGTACTTC. Translation gives CASSFRAGDSYEQYF.

This clonotype was seen ten or more times. The chain is built from TRBV12-3 or TRBV12-4 and TRBJ2-5; D unclear. Trimming pared 4 bases from V and 2 bases from J, leaving 8 bases between. This CDR3 spans 13 amino acids. CDR3 sequence reads: CASSSGWQETQYF. Written as DNA, the CDR3 is TGTGCCAGCAGTTCAGGATGGCAAGAGACCCAGTACTTC.

This clonotype was observed at least ten times. The rearrangement uses TRBV10-3 and TRBJ1-2; the D is unclear. V lost 10 bases and J lost 3, with 15 bases in between. Germline V gives CDR1 ENHRY, CDR2 SYGVKD. CDR3 length: 13 amino acids. In nucleotides, the CDR3 is TGTGCCACCTCAGCCGGCAACTACTATGGCTACACCTTC. It is translated as CATSAGNYYGYTF.

This clonotype was recorded at least ten times. The chain employs TRBV5-1 and TRBJ1-1; D gene unclear. Germline CDR1 is SGHRS and CDR2 is YFSETQ. The CDR3 spans 12 residues. V dropped 1 base and J dropped 11 bases, with 12 bases sitting between them. The CDR3 DNA reads TGCGCCAGCAGCTTGCCCGGACCCGTGGCTTTCTTT. It specifies CASSLPGPVAFF.

This clonotype has ten or more counts. This sequence joins TRBV7-9 and TRBJ2-5; D is unresolved. Per the germline V gene, CDR1 is SEHNR and CDR2 is FQNEAQ (reference sequence). With 3 bases removed from V and 5 bases from J, the gap between germline ends came to 13 bases. The CDR3 has 14 amino acids. The CDR3 loop reads CASSFLPPEETQYF. The CDR3 DNA follows: TGTGCCAGCAGCTTCCTTCCCCCGGAGGAGACCCAGTACTTC.

This clonotype was seen many times. The J gene is TRBJ2-1, the V gene TRBV3-1; 12 positions agree with TRBD2. Germline V gene sequence: CDR1 LGHDT, CDR2 YNNKEL (reference sequence). The V segment lost 4 bases and the J segment 7 bases; nucleotides outside the gene matches: 8. The CDR3 spans 16 residues. The CDR3 region has the DNA TGTGCCAGCAGCCCCCCAGCTAGCGGGGGGGTTAATGAGCAGTTCTTC. Its protein product is CASSPPASGGVNEQFF.

This clonotype appeared many times. The rearrangement uses TRBV4-1 and TRBJ2-3; D may correspond to TRBD1 or TRBD2 (6 bases each). CDR3 length equals 16 residues. Germline V gene lookup returns CDR1 MGHRA and CDR2 YSYEKL. The germline V and J ends were trimmed by 1 base and 2 bases, with 13 bases remaining between them. The CDR3, as DNA: TGCGCCAGCAGCCAAGGATACCGGGGGCCCACAGATACGCAGTATTTT. Translation: CASSQGYRGPTDTQYF.

This clonotype appeared many times. V usage is TRBV5-1 and J usage is TRBJ1-1, with unresolved D. Germline values: CDR1 SGHRS, CDR2 YFSETQ. CDR3 length equals 12 residues. Trimming left V 8 bases short and J 1 base short, with 9 bases between. The CDR3 DNA is TGCGCCAGTCCGGGTGGGAACACTGAAGCTTTCTTT. It encodes CASPGGNTEAFF.